These 15 T cell receptor beta chains came from one sample sequenced in a study of cytomegalovirus exposure and HLA in healthy donors. Amplification used 60 Vbeta primers and 13 Jbeta primers. Profiling relied on immunoSEQ multiplex PCR, and the TCRdb table lists in-frame clones only, not all of them. The table shows fewer than 200,000 clones, with approximately 77% occurring only once. Material: PBMCs. These receptors came from a man aged 35-49 years in good health and CMV-seropositive.

The chain links TRBV14 to TRBJ2-4, with TRBD2 matching 7 bases. The CDR3 contains 18 residues. Germline CDR1 and CDR2: SGHDN and FVKESK. Germline trimming cut 3 bases from V and 3 bases from J; bases unmatched to any gene: 14. The CDR3 reads CASSHETRWGRVKNIQYF. Written as DNA, the CDR3 is TGTGCCAGCAGCCACGAAACAAGATGGGGGAGGGTCAAAAACATTCAGTACTTC.

J is TRBJ2-2 and V is TRBV7-6; 7 bases are shared with TRBD2. In germline, CDR1 is SGHVS, CDR2 FNYEAQ. The CDR3 consists of 16 residues. The V gene end was trimmed by 2 bases and the J gene end by 4 bases; junction bases not matched to a gene: 7. This CDR3 is CASSLNLADTTGELFF. The CDR3 nucleotides are TGTGCCAGCAGCTTAAACCTAGCGGACACCACCGGGGAGCTGTTTTTT. The entire variable domain, with the rest obtained from reference TRBV7-6 and TRBJ2-2, is as follows: GAGVSQSPRYKVTKRGQDVALRCDPISGHVSLYWYRQALGQGPEFLTYFNYEAQQDKSGLPNDRFSAERPEGSISTLTIQRTEQRDSAMYRCASSLNLADTTGELFFGEGSRLTVL.

The CDR3 protein is CSALSPVVYEQYF. DNA of the CDR3: TGCAGCGCCTTGTCCCCGGTGGTCTACGAGCAGTACTTC. The chain recombines TRBV29-1 with TRBJ2-5; D call uncertain. The J call may be incorrect, as the DNA end agrees better with TRBJ2-7. Germline values: CDR1 SQVTM, CDR2 ANQGSEA. This CDR3 is 13 amino acids long.

The gene calls are TRBV28 and TRBJ2-7; 7 bases match TRBD2. Germline CDR1 is MDHEN and CDR2 is SYDVKM. CDR3 length: 14 residues. Trimming at V came to 6 bases and at J to 0 bases, leaving 5 bases not matched to a gene. In DNA, the CDR3 is TGTGCCAGCAGCCGCGGGGGTAGCTCCTACGAGCAGTACTTC. Amino acids: CASSRGGSSYEQYF.

V is TRBV9 and J is TRBJ2-5; TRBD2 matches at 7 bases. The CDR3 extends over 15 amino acids. Germline CDR1 and CDR2: SGDLS and YYNGEE. V shed 0 bases, J shed 0 bases, and the junction held 2 bases outside the gene matches. As DNA, the CDR3 is TGTGCCAGCAGCGTAGCAGCGGGAAACCAAGAGACCCAGTACTTC. Translating gives CASSVAAGNQETQYF.

The CDR3 DNA reads TGTGCCAGCAGTTTATCGGGACAGGGATATAATTCACCCCTCCACTTT. Translating it yields CASSLSGQGYNSPLHF. V gene TRBV27 combines with J gene TRBJ1-6, with 9 bases aligning to TRBD1. Looked up from germline, CDR1 is MNHEY and CDR2 is SMNVEV (reference sequence). The CDR3 is 16 amino acids. V was clipped by 0 bases and J by 4 bases; unmatched bases: 1.

The V call is TRBV10-3, the J call TRBJ2-7; 8 positions match TRBD2. Unmatched junction bases numbered 8, after V lost 4 bases and J lost 0 bases. This CDR3 is 16 amino acids long. Germline-derived CDR1 and CDR2 are ENHRY and SYGVKD. In DNA, the CDR3 is TGTGCCATCAGTGGGAAGCGGGGGCCCGACTCCTACGAGCAGTACTTC. Residues: CAISGKRGPDSYEQYF.

The chain has TRBV9 and TRBJ2-7; TRBD2 matches at 11 bases. This CDR3 is 15 amino acids long. Germline assignment: CDR1 SGDLS and CDR2 YYNGEE. V shed 1 base, J shed 5 bases, and the junction held 5 bases outside the gene matches. The CDR3 is CASSVSSGGSHEQYF. The CDR3 region has the DNA TGTGCCAGCAGCGTATCTAGCGGGGGGTCTCACGAGCAGTACTTC.

This clone was recorded only once. The rearrangement uses TRBV5-1 and TRBJ2-2, with 10 bases that match TRBD1. The CDR3 runs 15 residues. J was trimmed by 8 bases and V by 3 bases; bases with no gene match: 7. The germline V gene encodes CDR1 SGHRS and CDR2 YFSETQ. The DNA of the CDR3 is TGCGCCAGCAGCTATGGGACAGGGGAATTTGGGGAGCTGTTTTTT. The encoded protein is CASSYGTGEFGELFF.

This clone appeared once. This chain uses TRBV19 with TRBJ2-2, with TRBD1 matching over 8 bases. V lost 6 bases and J lost 5; bases outside the gene matches: 8. The CDR3 is made up of 15 amino acids. Germline V gives CDR1 LNHDA, CDR2 SQIVND (reference sequence). The CDR3 here is CASRSNRGETGELFF. The CDR3 bases are TGTGCCAGTAGATCCAACAGGGGGGAAACCGGGGAGCTGTTTTTT.

V usage is TRBV29-1 and J usage is TRBJ2-5, with TRBD2 matching over 13 bases. Germline V gene lookup returns CDR1 SQVTM and CDR2 ANQGSEA. Trimming cost V 3 bases and J 11 bases; bases outside gene matches: 18. The CDR3 has 17 residues. The CDR3 sequence: CSVEGLAGRSRLEEQYF. CDR3 bases: TGCAGCGTTGAGGGACTAGCGGGACGGTCCCGATTGGAGGAGCAGTACTTC.

This clone occurred a few times. The V gene is TRBV28, the J gene TRBJ2-6; D possibly corresponds to TRBD2 (6 bases). Germline CDR1 and CDR2: MDHEN and SYDVKM. The CDR3 totals 15 residues. V shed 6 bases and J shed 1 base, with 10 bases lying between them. The chain's CDR3 is CASSHSGSGANVLTF. CDR3 nucleotides: TGTGCCAGCAGCCACAGCGGGTCTGGGGCCAACGTCCTGACTTTC.

V and J are TRBV5-1 and TRBJ1-5; D possibly corresponds to TRBD1 (5 bases). With 4 bases removed from V and 2 bases from J, the gap between germline ends came to 13 bases. Per the germline V gene, CDR1 is SGHRS and CDR2 is YFSETQ. The CDR3 has 15 amino acids. CDR3 nucleotide sequence: TGCGCCAGCAGCCCGGGGGTGGCGGGCAATCAGCCCCAGCATTTT. It translates to CASSPGVAGNQPQHF.

The chain carries TRBV13 and TRBJ2-1; TRBD2 aligns across 10 bases. The V gene end was trimmed by 5 bases and the J gene end by 9 bases; junction bases not matched to a gene: 13. Germline CDR1 is PRHDT and CDR2 is FYEKMQ (reference sequence). There are 16 residues in the CDR3. The CDR3 DNA follows: TGTGCCAGCAGCGCACGGGGACTAGCGCCGGGTGGTGAGCAGTTCTTC. It specifies CASSARGLAPGGEQFF.

The V gene is TRBV7-2, the J gene TRBJ2-4, with 7 bases matching TRBD1. Germline-derived CDR1 and CDR2 are SGHTA and FQGNSA. J gave up 6 bases and V 4 bases, and 9 bases lay outside the gene matches. This CDR3 spans 15 amino acids. The chain's CDR3 is CASSSYGDSGNIQYF. The CDR3 DNA reads TGTGCCAGCAGCTCGTATGGGGACAGTGGAAACATTCAGTACTTC.